The text below deals with one T cell receptor beta chain. Original processing notes: Quantification of nucleated cells was approximated via reference gene primer amplification. The repertoire was sequenced with immunoSEQ multiplex PCR; TCRdb's copy has only in-frame clones and lacks some. The D gene and trimming were derived from the DNA, and the V and J assignments and clone size from that table. The data show nearly 80,000 clones, roughly 80% seen once. This sample stems from a study of blood T cell repertoires in COVID-19. About the study: Samples taken during acute and convalescent COVID-19 were collected in the United States, Italy and Spain.

CDR3 length equals 14 residues. Trimming pared 8 bases from V and 5 bases from J, leaving 16 bases between. Germline CDR1 is MNHEY and CDR2 is SVGAGI. This TCR was sampled from a man in his sixties with active or convalescent COVID-19. The sequencing input was peripheral blood. The V and J genes are TRBV6-5 and TRBJ2-1, with unresolved D. CDR3 sequence (DNA): TGTGCCAGCGGAATCCCCGGGTATAACAATGAGCAGTTCTTC. It translates to CASGIPGYNNEQFF.